The text below deals with one T cell receptor (beta chain). Its antigen remains undetermined. No quality values exist for individual bases; no much larger clone is one base distant. The trial excluded patients who had a history of autoimmune disease or were on systemic immunosuppression. In every dose cohort, peripheral blood was drawn for TCR sequencing at baseline, cycle 4 day 1, and cycle 7 day 1. The samples were taken from a phase I, first-in-human, multicenter, open-label dose-escalation trial of ivuxolimab. Adults with locally advanced or metastatic melanoma, renal cell, hepatocellular, or head and neck squamous cell carcinoma were enrolled in the trial. Before TCR sequencing, CD4+ T cells and CD8+ T cells were sorted from peripheral blood as separate populations. The record originates from a study of OX40 agonist ivuxolimab in advanced cancers. For the study in its entirety: Ivuxolimab was a fully human IgG2 agonistic monoclonal antibody targeting the costimulatory receptor OX40 (CD134). The monotherapy dose-escalation portion (N ≈ 52 patients) of the phase I ivuxolimab trial is reported in the paper. Of the roughly 52 patients in dose escalation, around 20 had hepatocellular carcinoma, some 15 had melanoma, 9 had renal cell carcinoma and 9 had head and neck cancer. The purpose of peripheral TCRbeta sequencing was to test whether ivuxolimab changed TCR sequence diversity and led to clonal T-cell expansion. Intravenous ivuxolimab was administered to patients every 2 weeks at six dose levels: 0.01, 0.1, 0.3, 1.5, 3 and 10 mg/kg. Prior anti-PD-1, anti-PD-L1 or anti-CTLA-4 therapy was permitted, and approximately 39% of dose-escalation patients had received checkpoint inhibitors. The dose-escalation cohort was about 87% male with a mean age of approximately 60 years, ranging from roughly 23 to 90. Partial responses were achieved by three dose-escalation patients, of whom one had hepatocellular carcinoma and two had cutaneous melanoma.

Overall study results and their limits: After ivuxolimab, CD8+ T cells had more expanded clones than CD4+ T cells on average. Clonal expansion of both CD4+ and CD8+ blood T cells was observed from baseline to week 6 at doses 0.1 to 3.0 mg/kg. Low levels of normalized T-cell clonal expansion were also shown by some nonresponding patients. The antigen specificity of the clonally expanded peripheral T cells was not determined. In partial responders in the 0.1-3.0 mg/kg groups, normalized peripheral clonal expansion was found to be among the lowest, especially among CD8+ T cells.

CDR1 and CDR2, looked up from the germline V gene, are SGHRS and YFSETQ. CDR3 length: 14 amino acids, cysteine to phenylalanine. CDR3 DNA only is kept here, 42 bases in frame from base 1. V loses 2 bases, J loses 2 bases, and the germline ends lie 9 bases apart. Genomic DNA was extracted from sorted cells for sequencing of the TCRbeta CDR3 region. The immunoSEQ Assay was used to sequence the TCRbeta CDR3 regions. TCRdb retrieved this table from immuneACCESS and kept in-frame rearrangements only. Not all clones are present; in checked studies, unresolved V genes account for under half, and no reason is known for the remainder. The sample table lists about 35,000 clones, around 80% of them with a count of one. Together, the top ten hold about a sixth of the sample.

The TCR sequence derives from an adult with an advanced solid tumor such as melanoma, head and neck, liver or kidney cancer. Recombination linked TRBV5-1 to TRBJ2-3; TRBD2 might be the D gene, on 6 matching bases. This material consisted of CD4+ or CD8+ T cells sorted from blood, taken in a trial of the OX40 agonist ivuxolimab. The bases are TGCGCCAGCAGCTTTAGCGGATACACAGATACGCAGTATTTT. Its translation is CASSFSGYTDTQYF.